The rows below give T cell receptor beta chains drawn from one sample of a study of human T cells and chemical hapten exposure. MiXCR was run by TCRdb on the RACE reads, yielding one entry per CDR3 protein. Among fewer than 350,000 distinct CDR3 sequences listed, over 7.5% were seen once. The material was whole blood, obtained in connection with sensitization to the hapten diphenylcyclopropenone (DPC). Receptors were obtained from a man aged 18 to 30 with alopecia areata. Some clones in this sample may be carry-over from other donors' samples. Each CDR3 is given with its conserved first and last residue. The order of the fields is clone size, D gene, J gene, CDR3 length, V gene, CDR3 protein, CDR3 DNA. D genes are given only for firm matches. Size tells how often a clone was seen (once, few, many) or the class of an expanded clone, and some rows leave it out.

few . TRBJ1-2 15 TRBV9 CASSVFPEGQNGYTF TGTGCCAGCAGCGTCTTTCCTGAGGGGCAAAATGGCTACACCTTC
. TRBD2 TRBJ2-5 15 TRBV9 CASGGGTSDQETQYF TGTGCCAGCGGAGGGGGGACTAGCGACCAAGAGACCCAGTACTTC
few TRBD1 TRBJ2-2 16 TRBV24-1 CATSDWGQGDTGELFF TGTGCCACCAGTGACTGGGGACAGGGGGACACCGGGGAGCTGTTTTTT
. TRBD2 TRBJ2-7 15 TRBV27 CASRLLAGGFYEQYF TGTGCCAGCAGGTTACTAGCGGGGGGATTTTACGAGCAGTACTTC
many TRBD1 TRBJ2-3 13 TRBV5-1 CASSPRQGDTQYF TGCGCCAGCAGCCCCAGACAGGGAGATACGCAGTATTTT
few . TRBJ2-2 14 TRBV19 CASSIDRASGELFF TGTGCCAGTAGTATAGACCGGGCTAGCGGGGAGCTGTTTTTT
few TRBD2 TRBJ2-3 16 TRBV6-4 CASSERSSGGSDTQYF TGTGCCAGCAGTGAGCGGTCTAGCGGGGGATCAGATACGCAGTATTTT
. . TRBJ1-3 15 TRBV4-1 CASSQAGATGNTIYF TGCGCCAGCAGCCAGGCGGGGGCGACTGGAAACACCATATATTTT
few . TRBJ1-5 15 TRBV12-3/TRBV12-4 CASSLALGSSQPQHF TGTGCCAGCAGTTTAGCGCTGGGCAGCAGTCAGCCCCAGCATTTT
. . TRBJ1-1 14 TRBV7-2 CASSAGPSNTEAFF TGTGCCAGCAGCGCCGGGCCCTCGAACACTGAAGCTTTCTTT
once . TRBJ1-2 15 TRBV4-1 CASSQVIGLGYGYTF TGCGCCAGCAGCCAAGTTATAGGCCTGGGTTATGGCTACACCTTC
few . TRBJ1-1 13 TRBV7-2 CASSLGSPASAFF TGTGCCAGCAGCTTAGGAAGCCCGGCCTCAGCTTTCTTT
few . TRBJ1-5 15 TRBV6-5 CASSLLAGENQPQHF TGTGCCAGCAGCCTACTGGCAGGGGAAAATCAGCCCCAGCATTTT
few . TRBJ2-5 16 TRBV6-6 CASSYPAQEGPETQYF TGTGCCAGCAGTTACCCCGCCCAGGAGGGGCCCGAGACCCAGTACTTC
. . TRBJ1-1 16 TRBV12-5 CASGLVVGGKGTEAFF TGTGCTAGTGGTTTGGTAGTCGGGGGGAAGGGAACTGAAGCTTTCTTT
many . TRBJ1-5 13 TRBV10-3 CAISESLDQPQHF TGTGCCATCAGTGAGTCTTTGGATCAGCCCCAGCATTTT
. . TRBJ1-5 14 TRBV5-5 CASSLELRNQPQHF TGTGCCAGCAGCTTGGAACTCCGCAATCAGCCCCAGCATTTT
. TRBD2 TRBJ2-7 16 TRBV7-6 CASSSGASGGYYEQYF TGTGCCAGCAGCTCCGGGGCTAGCGGGGGGTACTACGAGCAGTACTTC
many . TRBJ2-6 14 TRBV6-4 CASSGGNGANVLTF TGTGCCAGCAGTGGCGGGAATGGGGCCAACGTCCTGACTTTC
. TRBD1 TRBJ1-5 17 TRBV7-8 CASSSGTGGARAQPQHF TGTGCCAGCAGTTCCGGGACAGGGGGCGCGAGGGCTCAGCCCCAGCATTTT
. . TRBJ1-5 16 TRBV7-9 CASSLVTGGSNQPQHF TGTGCCAGCAGCTTAGTGACAGGTGGCAGCAATCAGCCCCAGCATTTT
many . TRBJ2-7 13 TRBV6-1 CASSEGDTYEQYF TGTGCCAGCAGTGAGGGGGACACCTACGAGCAGTACTTC
. TRBD1 TRBJ1-2 17 TRBV12-3/TRBV12-4 CASSLPTGAPADYGYTF TGTGCCAGCAGTCTACCGACAGGGGCGCCCGCCGACTATGGCTACACCTTC
. . TRBJ2-1 13 TRBV20-1 CSAREGTYNEQFF TGCAGTGCTAGAGAGGGCACCTACAATGAGCAGTTCTTC
few . TRBJ2-1 16 TRBV11-3 CASSPRGQSSYNEQFF TGTGCCAGCAGCCCTCGAGGTCAGAGCTCCTACAATGAGCAGTTCTTC
many . TRBJ1-6 12 TRBV20-1 CSARQGDSPLHF TGCAGTGCTAGGCAGGGTGATTCACCCCTCCACTTT
few . TRBJ1-6 15 TRBV6-6 CASSSGQSYNSPLHF TGTGCCAGCAGTTCCGGACAGTCGTATAATTCACCCCTCCACTTT
many . TRBJ2-2 13 TRBV9 CASTLGSTGELFF TGTGCCAGCACGCTGGGATCCACCGGGGAGCTGTTTTTT
. . TRBJ1-1 14 TRBV29-1 CSCLDRLMNTEAFF TGCAGCTGCCTCGATCGACTGATGAACACTGAAGCTTTCTTT
. . TRBJ2-7 15 TRBV11-2 CASSLAVKLSYEQYF TGTGCCAGCAGCTTAGCCGTCAAGCTTTCCTACGAGCAGTACTTC
few . TRBJ1-1 14 TRBV7-9 CASSILGQGAEAFF TGTGCCAGCAGCATCCTCGGGCAGGGCGCTGAAGCTTTCTTT
. TRBD1 TRBJ2-1 13 TRBV2 CASRRQGYNEQFF TGTGCCAGCAGAAGACAGGGTTACAATGAGCAGTTCTTC
. TRBD1 TRBJ1-5 14 TRBV4-1 CASSQRQGGPPQHF TGCGCCAGCAGCCAAAGGCAGGGGGGGCCGCCCCAGCATTTT
few . TRBJ1-1 13 TRBV28 CASRKDWNTEAFF TGTGCCAGCAGAAAGGACTGGAACACTGAAGCTTTCTTT
. TRBD1 TRBJ1-5 14 TRBV10-3 CAISEDRGGKPQHF TGTGCCATCAGTGAGGACAGGGGAGGAAAGCCCCAGCATTTT
few . TRBJ1-1 13 TRBV7-9 CAIHRDRVAEAFF TGTGCCATCCACCGGGATCGTGTCGCTGAAGCTTTCTTT
many . TRBJ1-2 15 TRBV29-1 CSAYRHSDVNYGYTF TGCAGCGCTTATAGACATTCTGATGTAAACTATGGCTACACCTTC
. . TRBJ2-2 14 TRBV6-2/TRBV6-3 CASYWTGGTGELFF TGTGCCAGCTACTGGACCGGGGGAACCGGGGAGCTGTTTTTT
. . TRBJ1-1 17 TRBV4-3 CASSQETVGVRDTEAFF TGCGCCAGCAGCCAAGAAACTGTGGGGGTCCGGGACACTGAAGCTTTCTTT
many TRBD1 TRBJ1-3 16 TRBV6-2/TRBV6-3 CASSPGGLSSGNTIYF TGTGCCAGCAGCCCAGGGGGCCTGTCCTCTGGAAACACCATATATTTT
many TRBD1 TRBJ1-4 15 TRBV27 CASSPQGEIDEKLFF TGTGCCAGCAGTCCACAGGGGGAAATCGATGAAAAACTGTTTTTT
many . TRBJ1-2 12 TRBV27 CASRGLNYGYTF TGTGCCAGCAGGGGGCTTAACTATGGCTACACCTTC
many TRBD1 TRBJ1-5 14 TRBV20-1 CSVPGQGLGQPQHF TGCAGTGTCCCGGGACAGGGTTTGGGTCAGCCCCAGCATTTT
. . TRBJ2-7 12 TRBV25-1 CASSGRFYEQYF TGTGCCAGCAGTGGGAGGTTCTACGAGCAGTACTTC
few . TRBJ2-5 16 TRBV11-2 CASSTRQGGVQETQYF TGTGCCAGCAGCACCCGACAGGGAGGAGTCCAAGAGACCCAGTACTTC
. . TRBJ2-7 15 TRBV28 CASSLHHDLAYEQYF TGTGCCAGCAGTCTGCATCACGACCTGGCGTACGAGCAGTACTTC
. . TRBJ2-6 16 TRBV7-2 CASSFGRHSGANVLTF TGTGCCAGCAGTTTCGGACGCCACTCTGGGGCCAACGTCCTGACTTTC
. . TRBJ1-3 15 TRBV4-1 CASSQVKSSGNTIYF TGCGCCAGCAGCCAAGTCAAGAGCTCTGGAAACACCATATATTTT
. . TRBJ1-4 15 TRBV28 CASSFSRATNEKLFF TGTGCCAGCAGTTTTTCGAGAGCAACTAATGAAAAACTGTTTTTT
. TRBD1 TRBJ1-4 14 TRBV5-1 CASSEQGKGEKLFF TGCGCCAGCAGCGAACAGGGGAAAGGAGAAAAACTGTTTTTT